This is a list of T cell receptor beta chains from one sample in a study of blood T cell repertoires in COVID-19. The method was immunoSEQ multiplex PCR; TCRdb's version includes in-frame clones alone and lacks a portion of them. The repertoire includes approximately 68,000 clones, more than 80% of them detected once, and around 40% sits in the top ten. The material sequenced was peripheral blood. These receptor sequences come from a woman older than 75 with active or convalescent COVID-19. CDR3s include the opening cysteine and the closing phenylalanine or tryptophan. A D gene is named only where the DNA matches it firmly. Clone size is shown for a subset of rows, as once, few, many or a class of expanded clone.

CDR3	size	D	V	J
CSAGESERGQQHF	NA	NA	TRBV20-1	TRBJ1-5
CASSTDRGGNSPLHF	NA	TRBD1	TRBV7-2	TRBJ1-6
CATTDRDSDTQYF	NA	NA	TRBV24-1	TRBJ2-3
CASSSPPGTQYF	NA	NA	TRBV28	TRBJ2-3
CASSPDRAGELFF	NA	TRBD1	TRBV11-3	TRBJ2-2
CASSLAGSRSFSPLHF	NA	NA	TRBV28	TRBJ1-6
CASSFDDRVEEKLFF	NA	NA	TRBV5-6	TRBJ1-4
CASSLLSLATGELFF	NA	NA	TRBV11-3	TRBJ2-2
CASRPLGQGAYNEQFF	once	TRBD1	TRBV7-7	TRBJ2-1
CASSLDWATQPQHF	NA	NA	TRBV7-2	TRBJ1-5
CASSPDLDYRDTHQPQHF	NA	NA	TRBV27	TRBJ1-5
CASSQDQKSPLHF	NA	NA	TRBV3-1/TRBV3-2	TRBJ1-6
CASTTGYFSGNTIYF	NA	NA	TRBV5-3	TRBJ1-3
CASSFFGFDRTQYF	once	NA	TRBV7-2	TRBJ2-5
CASSSPRVREAFF	NA	NA	TRBV7-9	TRBJ1-1
CASSLYPTGSTTEAFF	NA	TRBD1	TRBV28	TRBJ1-1
CASSLGSGQGSGEQYF	NA	TRBD1	TRBV7-6	TRBJ2-7
CASSPSVGGEQFF	few	TRBD2	TRBV18	TRBJ2-1
CASSLSPIENYGYTF	NA	NA	TRBV7-2	TRBJ1-2
CASSPGTATNEKLFF	NA	TRBD1	TRBV4-3	TRBJ1-4
CASSPAGTNTGELFF	NA	NA	TRBV18	TRBJ2-2
CASSYGTGVEQPQHF	once	NA	TRBV6-5	TRBJ1-5
CASSLVQGAPPGEKLFF	NA	TRBD1	TRBV7-2	TRBJ1-4
CASSPDSYNEQFF	NA	NA	TRBV12-3/TRBV12-4	TRBJ2-1
CASSLRGGRYEQFF	NA	NA	TRBV7-8	TRBJ2-1
CASSYLQGTPSGYTF	NA	NA	TRBV6-2/TRBV6-3	TRBJ1-2
CASSQDLGGGGTGELFF	NA	TRBD2	TRBV4-2	TRBJ2-2
CASRGLTEAFF	NA	NA	TRBV3-1/TRBV3-2	TRBJ1-1
CATQGNPKQYEQYF	NA	NA	TRBV28	TRBJ2-7
CASSYATAEAFF	NA	NA	TRBV6-5	TRBJ1-1
CSASSLRSDNSPLHF	NA	NA	TRBV20-1	TRBJ1-6
CTSSPGEDTQYF	NA	NA	TRBV1	TRBJ2-3